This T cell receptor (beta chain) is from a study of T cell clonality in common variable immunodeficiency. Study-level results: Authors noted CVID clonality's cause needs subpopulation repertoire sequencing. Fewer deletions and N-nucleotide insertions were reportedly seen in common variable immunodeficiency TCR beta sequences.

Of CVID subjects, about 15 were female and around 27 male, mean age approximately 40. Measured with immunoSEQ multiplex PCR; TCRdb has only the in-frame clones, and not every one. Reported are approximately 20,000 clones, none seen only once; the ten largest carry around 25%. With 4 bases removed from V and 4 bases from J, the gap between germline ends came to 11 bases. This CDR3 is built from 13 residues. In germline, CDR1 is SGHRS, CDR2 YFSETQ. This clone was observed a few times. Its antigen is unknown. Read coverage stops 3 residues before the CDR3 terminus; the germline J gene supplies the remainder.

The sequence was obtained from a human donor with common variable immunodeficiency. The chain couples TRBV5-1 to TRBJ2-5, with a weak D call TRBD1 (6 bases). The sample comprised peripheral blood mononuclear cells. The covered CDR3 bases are TGCGCCAGCAGCCGGGAAGGGGGAGAGACC. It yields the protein CASSREGGET. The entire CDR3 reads CASSREGGETQYF. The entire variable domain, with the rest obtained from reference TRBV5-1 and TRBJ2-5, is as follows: KAGVTQTPRYLIKTRGQQVTLSCSPISGHRSVSWYQQTPGQGLQFLFEYFSETQRNKGNFPGRFSGRQFSNSRSEMNVSTLELGDSALYLCASSREGGETQYFGPGTRLLVL.